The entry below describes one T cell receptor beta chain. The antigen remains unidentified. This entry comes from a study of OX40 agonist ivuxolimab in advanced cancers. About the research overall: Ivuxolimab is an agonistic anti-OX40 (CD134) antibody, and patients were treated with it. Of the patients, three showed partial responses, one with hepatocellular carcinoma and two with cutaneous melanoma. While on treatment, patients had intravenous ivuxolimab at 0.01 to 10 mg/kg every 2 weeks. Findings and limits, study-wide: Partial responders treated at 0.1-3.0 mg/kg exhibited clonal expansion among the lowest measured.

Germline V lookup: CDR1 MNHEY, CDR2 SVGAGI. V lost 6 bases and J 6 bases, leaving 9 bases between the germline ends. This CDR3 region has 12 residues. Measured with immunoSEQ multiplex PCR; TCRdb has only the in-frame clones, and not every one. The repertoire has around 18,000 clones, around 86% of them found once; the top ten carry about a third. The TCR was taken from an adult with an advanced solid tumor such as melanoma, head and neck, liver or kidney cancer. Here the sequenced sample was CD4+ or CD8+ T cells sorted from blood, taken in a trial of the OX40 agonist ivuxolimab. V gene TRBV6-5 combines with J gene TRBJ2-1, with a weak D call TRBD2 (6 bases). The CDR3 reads CASSGSSNEQFF. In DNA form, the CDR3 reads TGTGCCAGCAGCGGGAGTTCCAATGAGCAGTTCTTC.